This entry features one T cell receptor beta chain sequence. Its antigen is unknown. The data are from a study of CD8+CD57+ T cells in acquired aplastic anemia. The wider study: DNA per sorted CD4+ or CD8+ sample ranged roughly 0.17 to 27.4 ug, averaging roughly 3.3 ug.

Trimming cost V 0 bases and J 7 bases, with 6 bases left between them. Germline CDR1 is LNHNV and CDR2 is YYDKDF (reference sequence). The CDR3 consists of 12 residues. Profiling that covered TCR beta VDJ and CDR3 relied on genomic DNA as its template. TCRdb re-called the reads through MiXCR, storing one row per CDR3 protein. The table lists more than 250,000 distinct CDR3 sequences, about 56% of them singletons. Study observations and caveats: Researchers reported that CD8+ Simpson's diversity was not significantly different in patients versus controls.

The rearrangement links TRBV15 to TRBJ1-1; no definite D call. This TCR was recovered from a human donor with severe aplastic anemia or a healthy control (not recorded which). Sequences were obtained from sorted CD4+, CD8+, or CD8+CD57+ T cells (not recorded which) from PBMCs. DNA for the CDR3: TGTGCCACCAGCAGAGATCTGGATGAAGCTTTCTTT. Its protein product is CATSRDLDEAFF.